These 4 T cell receptor beta chains came from one sample sequenced in a study of control samples from healthy donors and cancer patients. Assay: immunoSEQ multiplex PCR; the TCRdb copy retains only in-frame clones and omits some. The sample has 40,000 to 60,000 clones, 65% to 90% seen once. The sequenced sample was PBMCs. These receptors were taken from a woman between 45 and 65 years old with lung cancer.

In this sample, this clone turned up a few times. This sequence joins TRBV7-9 and TRBJ1-3, with no clear D. Trimming pared 7 bases from V and 0 bases from J, leaving 16 bases between. The CDR3 is 16 amino acids. CDR1 and CDR2 from the germline V gene are SEHNR and FQNEAQ (reference sequence). Here the CDR3 reads CASTVKTRDSGNTIYF. In nucleotides, the CDR3 is TGTGCCAGCACCGTTAAAACTCGAGACTCTGGAAACACCATATATTTT.

This chain links TRBV18 with TRBJ2-2; 9 bases line up with TRBD1. The CDR3 is 19 residues long. Germline loops: CDR1 KGHSH, CDR2 LQKENI. Trimming removed 3 bases from V and 0 bases from J; junction bases left unmatched: 11. CDR3: CASSPRQGGRSPNTGELFF. The CDR3 coding sequence is TGTGCCAGCTCACCTCGACAGGGGGGGAGGTCCCCGAACACCGGGGAGCTGTTTTTT.

The V call is TRBV11-3, the J call TRBJ2-7, with a tentative D call TRBD2 (6 bases). Trimming removed 6 bases at V and 0 bases at J, with 9 bases between. The CDR3 contains 13 residues. CDR1 and CDR2 (germline): SGHNT, YENEEA. This CDR3 is CASRGLLSYEQYF. The CDR3 DNA sequence: TGTGCCAGCAGGGGACTCCTCTCCTACGAGCAGTACTTC.

V gene TRBV3-1 (or the pseudogene TRBV3-2) combines with J gene TRBJ2-3, with 10 bases matching TRBD1. Losses at the gene ends were 4 bases for V and 4 bases for J; bases not matched to a gene: 8. The CDR3 runs 16 residues. CDR1 and CDR2 (germline): LGHDT, YNNKEL (reference sequence). This chain's CDR3 is CASSLRQGAGADTQYF. The CDR3 coding sequence is TGTGCCAGCAGCCTACGACAGGGGGCCGGGGCAGATACGCAGTATTTT.